Below, one T cell receptor beta chain is given with its context. Its cognate antigen is unknown. Treatment of the sample: oral pan-JAK inhibitor, 5-10 mg twice daily. This sample was taken from a study of CD8+ T cells in alopecia areata. The wider study: Dosing spanned 6 to 18 months on tofacitinib, then 6 months off drug.

General study results and limits: Persistence during tofacitinib was seen for many expanded lesional clones in scalp and blood. Since there was just one nonresponder, nobody can yet say how baseline CD8+ expansion ties to response.

Extraction and reverse transcription of RNA yielded cDNA as the sequencing template. Produced via immunoSEQ multiplex PCR; TCRdb's table is partial and in-frame only. The sample yields nearly 95,000 clones, about 71% seen once. The ends lost 0 bases at V and 4 bases at J; junction bases unmatched: 6. Germline loops: CDR1 GTSNPN, CDR2 SVGIG (reference sequence). The CDR3 has 16 amino acids. Sample: CD8+ T cells sorted from blood, taken at approximately week 44, from a patient treated with tofacitinib. This chain uses TRBV30 with TRBJ1-6; 7 positions match TRBD1. The clonotype originates from a human donor with alopecia areata. The CDR3: CAWSVLGTDYNSPLHF. The CDR3 DNA reads TGTGCCTGGAGTGTACTCGGGACAGATTATAATTCACCCCTCCACTTT.